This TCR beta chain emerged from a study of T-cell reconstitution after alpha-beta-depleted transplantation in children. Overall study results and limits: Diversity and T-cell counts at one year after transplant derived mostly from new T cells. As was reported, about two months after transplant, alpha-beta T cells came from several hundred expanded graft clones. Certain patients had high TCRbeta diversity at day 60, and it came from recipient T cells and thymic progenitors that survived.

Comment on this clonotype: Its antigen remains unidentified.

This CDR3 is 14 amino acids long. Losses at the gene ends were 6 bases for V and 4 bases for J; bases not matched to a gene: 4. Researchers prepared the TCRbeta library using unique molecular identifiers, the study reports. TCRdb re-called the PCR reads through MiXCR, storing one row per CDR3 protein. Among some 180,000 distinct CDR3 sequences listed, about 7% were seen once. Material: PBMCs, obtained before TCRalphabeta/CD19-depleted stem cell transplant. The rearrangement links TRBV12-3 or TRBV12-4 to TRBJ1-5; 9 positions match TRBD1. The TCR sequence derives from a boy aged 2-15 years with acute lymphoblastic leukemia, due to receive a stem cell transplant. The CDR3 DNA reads TGTGCCAGCAGCACAGGGGGCCGTAATCAGCCCCAGCATTTT. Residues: CASSTGGRNQPQHF.